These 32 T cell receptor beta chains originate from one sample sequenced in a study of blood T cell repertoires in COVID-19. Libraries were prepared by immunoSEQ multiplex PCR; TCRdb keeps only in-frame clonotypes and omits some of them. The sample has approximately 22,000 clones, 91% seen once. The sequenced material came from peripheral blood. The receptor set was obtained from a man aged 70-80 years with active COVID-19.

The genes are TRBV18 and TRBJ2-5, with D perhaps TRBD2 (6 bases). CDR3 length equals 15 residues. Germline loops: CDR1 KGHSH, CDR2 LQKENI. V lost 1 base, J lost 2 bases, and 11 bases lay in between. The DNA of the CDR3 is TGTGCCAGCTCACCACGTAGCGGCGATCAAGAGACCCAGTACTTC. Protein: CASSPRSGDQETQYF.

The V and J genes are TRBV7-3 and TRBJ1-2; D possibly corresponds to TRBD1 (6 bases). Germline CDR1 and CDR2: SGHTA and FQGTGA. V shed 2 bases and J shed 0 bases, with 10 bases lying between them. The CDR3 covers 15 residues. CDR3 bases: TGTGCCAGCAGCTTAGGGGGACATTCTAACTATGGCTACACCTTC. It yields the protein CASSLGGHSNYGYTF.

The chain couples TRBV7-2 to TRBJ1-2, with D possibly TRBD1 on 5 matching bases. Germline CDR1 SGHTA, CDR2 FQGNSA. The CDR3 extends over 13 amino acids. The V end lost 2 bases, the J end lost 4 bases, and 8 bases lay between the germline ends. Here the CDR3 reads CASSLTGGYGYTF. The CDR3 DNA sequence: TGTGCCAGCAGCTTAACGGGGGGCTATGGCTACACCTTC.

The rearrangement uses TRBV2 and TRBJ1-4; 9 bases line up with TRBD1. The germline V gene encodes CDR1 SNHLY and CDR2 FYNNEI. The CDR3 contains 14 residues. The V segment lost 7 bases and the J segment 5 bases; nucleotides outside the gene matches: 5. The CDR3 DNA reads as TGTGCCAGCATTCGGGACAGGGAAAATGAAAAACTGTTTTTT. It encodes CASIRDRENEKLFF.

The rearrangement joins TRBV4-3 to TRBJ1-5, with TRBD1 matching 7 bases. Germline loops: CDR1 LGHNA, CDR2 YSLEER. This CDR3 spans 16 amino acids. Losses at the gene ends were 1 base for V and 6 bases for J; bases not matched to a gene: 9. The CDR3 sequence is CASSQGYRGVGQPQHF. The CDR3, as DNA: TGCGCCAGCAGCCAAGGGTACAGGGGCGTCGGTCAGCCCCAGCATTTT.

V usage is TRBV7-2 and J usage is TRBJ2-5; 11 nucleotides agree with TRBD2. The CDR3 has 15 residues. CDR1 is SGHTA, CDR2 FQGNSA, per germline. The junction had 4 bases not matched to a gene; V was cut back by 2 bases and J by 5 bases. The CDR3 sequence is CASSLLAGGKETQYF. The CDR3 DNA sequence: TGTGCCAGCAGCTTACTAGCGGGAGGAAAGGAGACCCAGTACTTC.

The CDR3 DNA reads as TGTGCCAGCAGCTCGACTAGCGGGACGTCCACAGATACGCAGTATTTT. This gives the protein CASSSTSGTSTDTQYF. The V gene is TRBV5-5, the J gene TRBJ2-3, with 11 positions matching TRBD2. Germline V gene data show CDR1 as SGHKS and CDR2 as YYEKEE (reference sequence). CDR3 length: 16 amino acids. V trimming: 3 bases; J trimming: 2 bases; junction bases outside the gene matches: 5.

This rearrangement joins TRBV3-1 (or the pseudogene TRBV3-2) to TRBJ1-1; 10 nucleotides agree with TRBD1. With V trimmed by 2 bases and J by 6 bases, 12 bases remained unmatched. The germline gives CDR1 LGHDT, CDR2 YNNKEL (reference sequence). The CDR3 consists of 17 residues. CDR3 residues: CASSQLPGTGAYPEAFF. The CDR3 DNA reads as TGTGCCAGCAGCCAACTGCCGGGGACAGGGGCCTATCCTGAAGCTTTCTTT.

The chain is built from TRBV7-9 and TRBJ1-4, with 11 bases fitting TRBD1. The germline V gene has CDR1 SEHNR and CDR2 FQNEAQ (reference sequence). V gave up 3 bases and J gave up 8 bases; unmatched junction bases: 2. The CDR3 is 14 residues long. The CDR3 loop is CASSFRTGGEKLFF. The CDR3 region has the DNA TGTGCCAGCAGCTTCCGGACAGGGGGCGAAAAACTGTTTTTT.

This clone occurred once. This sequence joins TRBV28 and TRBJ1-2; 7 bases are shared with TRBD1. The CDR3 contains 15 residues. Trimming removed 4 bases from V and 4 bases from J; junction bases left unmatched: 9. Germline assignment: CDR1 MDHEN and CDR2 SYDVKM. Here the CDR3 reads CASSSPGTASYGYTF. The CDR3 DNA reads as TGTGCCAGCAGTTCCCCCGGGACAGCTTCCTATGGCTACACCTTC.

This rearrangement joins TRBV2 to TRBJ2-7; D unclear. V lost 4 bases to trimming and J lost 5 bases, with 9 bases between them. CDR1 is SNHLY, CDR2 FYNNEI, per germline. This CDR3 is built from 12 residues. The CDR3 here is CASSVRHHEQYF. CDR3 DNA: TGTGCCAGCAGTGTACGACACCACGAGCAGTACTTC.

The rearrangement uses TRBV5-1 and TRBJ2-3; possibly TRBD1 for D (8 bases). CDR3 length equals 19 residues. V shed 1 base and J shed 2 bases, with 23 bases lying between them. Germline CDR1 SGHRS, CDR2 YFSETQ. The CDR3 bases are TGCGCCAGCAGCTTGTTGCCAGGGGGCGGAGCGGGGCTCACAGATACGCAGTATTTT. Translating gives CASSLLPGGGAGLTDTQYF.

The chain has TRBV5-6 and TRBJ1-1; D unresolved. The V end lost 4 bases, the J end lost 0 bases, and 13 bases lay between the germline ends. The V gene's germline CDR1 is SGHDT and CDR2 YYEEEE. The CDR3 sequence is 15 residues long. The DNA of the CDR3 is TGTGCCAGCAGCCCCGGCGAGGGCCTGAACACTGAAGCTTTCTTT. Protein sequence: CASSPGEGLNTEAFF.

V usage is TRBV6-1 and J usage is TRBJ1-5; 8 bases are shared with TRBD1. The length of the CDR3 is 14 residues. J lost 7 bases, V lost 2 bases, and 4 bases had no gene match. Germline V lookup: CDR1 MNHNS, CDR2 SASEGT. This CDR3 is CASSEQGAGQPQHF. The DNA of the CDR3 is TGTGCCAGCAGTGAACAGGGGGCAGGACAGCCCCAGCATTTT.

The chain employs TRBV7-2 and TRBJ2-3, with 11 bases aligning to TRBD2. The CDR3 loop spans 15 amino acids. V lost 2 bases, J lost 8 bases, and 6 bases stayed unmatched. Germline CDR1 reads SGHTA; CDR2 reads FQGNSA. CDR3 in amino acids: CASSLSSTSGTTQYF. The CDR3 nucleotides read TGTGCCAGCAGCTTAAGTTCGACTAGCGGGACTACGCAGTATTTT.

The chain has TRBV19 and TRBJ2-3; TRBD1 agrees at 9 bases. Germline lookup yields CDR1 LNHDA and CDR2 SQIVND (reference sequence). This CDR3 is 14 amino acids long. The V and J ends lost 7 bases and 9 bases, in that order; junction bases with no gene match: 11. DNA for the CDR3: TGTGCCAGTAACCTGGGACAGGGAATCAGCACGCAGTATTTT. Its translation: CASNLGQGISTQYF. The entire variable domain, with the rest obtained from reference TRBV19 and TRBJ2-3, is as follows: DGGITQSPKYLFRKEGQNVTLSCEQNLNHDAMYWYRQDPGQGLRLIYYSQIVNDFQKGDIAEGYSVSREKKESFPLTVTSAQKNPTAFYLCASNLGQGISTQYFGPGTRLTVL.

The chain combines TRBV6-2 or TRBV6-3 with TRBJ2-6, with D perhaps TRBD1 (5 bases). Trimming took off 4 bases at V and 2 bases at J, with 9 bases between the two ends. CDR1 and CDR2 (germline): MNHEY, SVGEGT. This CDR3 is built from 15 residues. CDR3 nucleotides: TGTGCCAGCAGTTTCAAGGGGACTGGGGCCAACGTCCTGACTTTC. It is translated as CASSFKGTGANVLTF.

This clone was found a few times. The CDR3 spells CASSPGQVGDNEQFF. In DNA, the CDR3 is TGTGCCAGCAGCCCTGGACAGGTAGGGGACAATGAGCAGTTCTTC. V and J are TRBV4-2 and TRBJ2-1; 7 bases match TRBD1. Germline CDR1 is LGHNA and CDR2 is YNFKEQ. This CDR3 has 15 residues. Losses at the gene ends were 4 bases for V and 5 bases for J; bases not matched to a gene: 8.

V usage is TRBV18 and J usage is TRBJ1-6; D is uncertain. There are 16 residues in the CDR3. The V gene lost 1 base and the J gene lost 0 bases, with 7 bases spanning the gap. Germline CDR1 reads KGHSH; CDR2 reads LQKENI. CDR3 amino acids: CASSPRGSSYNSPLHF. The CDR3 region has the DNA TGTGCCAGCTCACCACGCGGAAGCTCCTATAATTCACCCCTCCACTTT.

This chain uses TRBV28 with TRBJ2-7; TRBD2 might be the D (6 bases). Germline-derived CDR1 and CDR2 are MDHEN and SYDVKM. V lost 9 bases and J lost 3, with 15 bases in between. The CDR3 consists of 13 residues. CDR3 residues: CASTPQRVYEQYF. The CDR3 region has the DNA TGTGCCAGTACCCCCCAGCGGGTCTACGAGCAGTACTTC.

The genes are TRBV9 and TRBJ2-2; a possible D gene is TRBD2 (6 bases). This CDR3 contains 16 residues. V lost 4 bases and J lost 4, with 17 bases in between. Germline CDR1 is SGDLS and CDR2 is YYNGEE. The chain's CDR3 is CASSPLAEPGTGELFF. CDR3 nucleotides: TGTGCCAGCAGCCCTTTAGCGGAGCCGGGCACCGGGGAGCTGTTTTTT.

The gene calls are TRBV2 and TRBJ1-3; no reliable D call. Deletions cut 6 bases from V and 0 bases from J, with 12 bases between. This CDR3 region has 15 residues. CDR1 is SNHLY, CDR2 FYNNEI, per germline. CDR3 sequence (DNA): TGTGCCAGCAGCCGGGAGGCTCGCTCTGGAAACACCATATATTTT. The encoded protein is CASSREARSGNTIYF.

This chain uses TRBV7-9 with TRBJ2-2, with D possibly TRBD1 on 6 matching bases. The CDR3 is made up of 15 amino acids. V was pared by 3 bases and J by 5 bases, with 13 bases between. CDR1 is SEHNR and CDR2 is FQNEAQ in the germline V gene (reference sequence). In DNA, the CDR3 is TGTGCCAGCAGCTTCTCTGGGGGCTGGACCGGGGAGCTGTTTTTT. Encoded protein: CASSFSGGWTGELFF.

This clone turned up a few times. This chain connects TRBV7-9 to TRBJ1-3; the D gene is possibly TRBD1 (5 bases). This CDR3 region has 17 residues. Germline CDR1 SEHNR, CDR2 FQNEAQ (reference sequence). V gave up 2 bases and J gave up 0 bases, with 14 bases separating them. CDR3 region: CASSLLWGRASGNTIYF. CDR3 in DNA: TGTGCCAGCAGCTTACTATGGGGCCGAGCCTCTGGAAACACCATATATTTT.

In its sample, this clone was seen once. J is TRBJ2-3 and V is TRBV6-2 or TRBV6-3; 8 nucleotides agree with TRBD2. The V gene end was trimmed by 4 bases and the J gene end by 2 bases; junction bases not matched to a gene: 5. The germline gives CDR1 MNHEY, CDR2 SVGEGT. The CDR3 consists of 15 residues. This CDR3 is CASSFSGGFTDTQYF. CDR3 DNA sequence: TGTGCCAGCAGTTTCAGCGGGGGTTTCACAGATACGCAGTATTTT.

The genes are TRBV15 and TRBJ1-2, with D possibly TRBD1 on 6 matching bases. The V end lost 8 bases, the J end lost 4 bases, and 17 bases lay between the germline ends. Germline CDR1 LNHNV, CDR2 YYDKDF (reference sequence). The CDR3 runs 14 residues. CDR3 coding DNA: TGTGCCACCTCGGAATGGACAGCCAGCTATGGCTACACCTTC. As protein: CATSEWTASYGYTF. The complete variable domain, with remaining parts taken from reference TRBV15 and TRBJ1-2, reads DAMVIQNPRYQVTQFGKPVTLSCSQTLNHNVMYWYQQKSSQAPKLLFHYYDKDFNNEADTPDNFQSRRPNTSFCFLDIRSPGLGDTAMYLCATSEWTASYGYTFGSGTRLTVV.

The CDR3 sequence: CASLPHRDQYF. The DNA for the CDR3 is TGTGCCAGCCTACCTCACAGGGATCAGTACTTC. The chain uses TRBV3-1 (or the pseudogene TRBV3-2) and TRBJ2-5, with a possible D match to TRBD1 (6 bases). V was trimmed by 8 bases and J by 11 bases, leaving 15 bases between them. The CDR3 length is 11 residues. From germline, CDR1 is LGHDT and CDR2 YNNKEL (reference sequence).

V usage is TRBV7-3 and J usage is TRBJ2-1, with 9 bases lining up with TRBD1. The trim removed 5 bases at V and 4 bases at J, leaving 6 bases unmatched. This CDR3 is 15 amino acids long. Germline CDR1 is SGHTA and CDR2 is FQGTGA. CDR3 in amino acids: CASSPDRGEYNEQFF. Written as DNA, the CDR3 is TGTGCCAGCAGCCCGGACAGGGGTGAATACAATGAGCAGTTCTTC.

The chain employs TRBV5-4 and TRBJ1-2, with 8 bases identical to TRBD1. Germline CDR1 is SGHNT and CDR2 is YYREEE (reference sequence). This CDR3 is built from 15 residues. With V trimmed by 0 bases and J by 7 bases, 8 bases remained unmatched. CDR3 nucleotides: TGTGCCAGCAGCTTGGAAGGGCGCAGGGGGCTTGGCTACACCTTC. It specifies CASSLEGRRGLGYTF. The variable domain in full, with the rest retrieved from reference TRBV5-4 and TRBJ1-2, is ETGVTQSPTHLIKTRGQQVTLRCSSQSGHNTVSWYQQALGQGPQFIFQYYREEENGRGNFPPRFSGLQFPNYSSELNVNALELDDSALYLCASSLEGRRGLGYTFGSGTRLTVV.

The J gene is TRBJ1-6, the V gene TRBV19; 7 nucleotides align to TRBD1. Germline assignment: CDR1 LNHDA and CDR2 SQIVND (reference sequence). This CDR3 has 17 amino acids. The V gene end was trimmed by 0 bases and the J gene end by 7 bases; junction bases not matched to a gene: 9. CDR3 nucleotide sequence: TGTGCCAGTAGTATAGATCGGCAGGGGGGATACAATTCACCCCTCCACTTT. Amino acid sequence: CASSIDRQGGYNSPLHF.

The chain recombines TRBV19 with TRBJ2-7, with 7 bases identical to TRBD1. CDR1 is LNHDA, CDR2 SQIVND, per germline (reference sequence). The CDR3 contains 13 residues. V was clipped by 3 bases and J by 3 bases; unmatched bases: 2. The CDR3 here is CASSMRGHYEQYF. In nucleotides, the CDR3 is TGTGCCAGTAGTATGAGGGGGCACTACGAGCAGTACTTC.

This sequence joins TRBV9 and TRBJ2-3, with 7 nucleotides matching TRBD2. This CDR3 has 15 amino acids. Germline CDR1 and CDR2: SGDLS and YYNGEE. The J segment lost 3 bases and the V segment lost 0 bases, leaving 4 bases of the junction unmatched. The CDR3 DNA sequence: TGTGCCAGCAGCGTAGCTGGGGGGGTTACAGATACGCAGTATTTT. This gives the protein CASSVAGGVTDTQYF.